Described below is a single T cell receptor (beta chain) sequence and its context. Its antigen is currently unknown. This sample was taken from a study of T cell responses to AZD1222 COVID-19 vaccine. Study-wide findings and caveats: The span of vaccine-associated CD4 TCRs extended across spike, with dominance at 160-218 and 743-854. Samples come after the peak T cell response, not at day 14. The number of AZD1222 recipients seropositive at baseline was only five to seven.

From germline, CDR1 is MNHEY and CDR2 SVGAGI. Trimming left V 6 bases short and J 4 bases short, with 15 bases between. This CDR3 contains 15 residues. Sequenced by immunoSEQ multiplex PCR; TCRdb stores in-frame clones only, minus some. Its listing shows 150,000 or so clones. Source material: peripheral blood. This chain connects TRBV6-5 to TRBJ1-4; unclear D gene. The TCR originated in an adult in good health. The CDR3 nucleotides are TGTGCCAGCAGGAAACAAGACGAGATTAATGAAAAACTGTTTTTT. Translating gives CASRKQDEINEKLFF.